The rows below give T cell receptor beta chains drawn from one sample of a study of blood T cell repertoires in COVID-19. Using immunoSEQ multiplex PCR, the repertoire was profiled, and TCRdb retains in-frame clones only, with some absent. This sample has roughly 200,000 clones; about 86% occur once, and the top ten carry 3.5% to 4%. The sequenced sample was PBMCs or T cells enriched from blood (not recorded which). The receptors come from a woman aged 40 to 55 with acute COVID-19. Each CDR3 is given with its conserved first and last residue. The order of the fields is V gene, J gene, D gene, CDR3 protein, CDR3 DNA. D genes are given only for firm matches.

TRBV14	TRBJ1-1	-	CASSQGSAGLNTEAFF	TGTGCCAGCAGCCAGGGGTCGGCGGGGCTTAACACTGAAGCTTTCTTT
TRBV24-1	TRBJ1-1	-	CATSDPVRRYGAFF	TGTGCCACCAGTGATCCCGTGAGGAGGTACGGAGCTTTCTTT
TRBV4-3	TRBJ1-6	TRBD1	CASSQDPGQGESPLHF	TGCGCCAGCAGCCAAGATCCCGGACAGGGGGAATCACCCCTCCACTTT
TRBV4-1	TRBJ2-7	TRBD2	CASSQELAVTYEQYF	TGCGCCAGCAGCCAAGAACTAGCGGTTACCTACGAGCAGTACTTC
TRBV5-6	TRBJ1-1	-	CASTRGGDTEAFF	TGTGCCAGCACCCGGGGAGGGGACACTGAAGCTTTCTTT
TRBV28	TRBJ2-6	TRBD1	CASRAGGGGANVLTF	TGTGCCAGCAGAGCAGGGGGCGGAGGGGCCAACGTCCTGACTTTC
TRBV2	TRBJ2-7	TRBD2	CASSETKRGTSGIDEQYF	TGTGCCAGCAGTGAGACCAAACGAGGGACTAGCGGGATCGACGAGCAGTACTTC
TRBV20-1	TRBJ2-1	-	CSASNPGQLNEQFF	TGCAGTGCTAGTAACCCAGGACAGCTTAATGAGCAGTTCTTC
TRBV5-1	TRBJ2-2	TRBD2	CASSIKGLAGGIGTGELFF	TGCGCCAGCAGCATAAAGGGACTAGCGGGAGGAATTGGTACCGGGGAGCTGTTTTTT
TRBV24-1	TRBJ2-2	-	CATKGYTGELFF	TGTGCCACCAAGGGGTACACCGGGGAGCTGTTTTTT
TRBV30	TRBJ2-5	TRBD2	CAWSVQRGVQETQYF	TGTGCCTGGAGTGTACAGCGGGGGGTTCAAGAGACCCAGTACTTC
TRBV28	TRBJ1-5	TRBD1	CASSFLGQAPNQPQHF	TGTGCCAGCAGTTTCCTTGGACAGGCACCTAATCAGCCCCAGCATTTT
TRBV18	TRBJ2-1	-	CASSSRTGPSYNEQFF	TGTGCCAGCTCATCACGAACAGGACCCTCTTACAATGAGCAGTTCTTC
TRBV5-6	TRBJ1-3	-	CASSATGSGNTIYF	TGTGCCAGCAGCGCCACAGGGAGTGGAAACACCATATATTTT
TRBV27	TRBJ2-7	TRBD1	CASSSRQGAGEQYF	TGTGCCAGCAGTTCCCGACAGGGGGCAGGGGAGCAGTACTTC
TRBV7-2	TRBJ2-7	-	CASSLSPRGYEQYF	TGTGCCAGCAGCTTATCTCCCCGGGGCTACGAGCAGTACTTC